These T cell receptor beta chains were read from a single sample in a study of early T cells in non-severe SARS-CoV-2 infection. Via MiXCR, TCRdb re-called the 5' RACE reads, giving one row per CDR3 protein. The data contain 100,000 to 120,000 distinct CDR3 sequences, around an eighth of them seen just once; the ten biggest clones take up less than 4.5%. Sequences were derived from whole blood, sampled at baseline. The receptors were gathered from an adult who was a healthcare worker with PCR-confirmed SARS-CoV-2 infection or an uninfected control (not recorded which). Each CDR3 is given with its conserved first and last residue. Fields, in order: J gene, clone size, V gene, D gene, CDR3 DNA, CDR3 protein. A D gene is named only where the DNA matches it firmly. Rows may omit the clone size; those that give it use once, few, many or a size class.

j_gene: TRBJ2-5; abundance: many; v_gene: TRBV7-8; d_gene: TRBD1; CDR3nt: TGTGCCAGCAGCCCACGACAGGGGACGGAAGAGACCCAGTACTTC; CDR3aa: CASSPRQGTEETQYF
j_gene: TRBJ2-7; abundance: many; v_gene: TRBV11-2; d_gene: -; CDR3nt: TGTGCCAGCAGCTCCTTTCTATCCTACGAGCAGTACTTC; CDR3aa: CASSSFLSYEQYF
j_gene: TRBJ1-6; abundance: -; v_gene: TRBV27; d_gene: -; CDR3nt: TGTGCCAGCGGCGACAGGTCTTATAATTCACCCCTCCACTTT; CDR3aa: CASGDRSYNSPLHF
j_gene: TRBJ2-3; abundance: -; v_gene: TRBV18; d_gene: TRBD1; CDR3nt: TGTGCCAACTCCCCAGGGACAGCTAGCACAGATACGCAGTATTTT; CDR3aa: CANSPGTASTDTQYF
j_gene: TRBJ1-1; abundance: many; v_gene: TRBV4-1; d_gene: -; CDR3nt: TGCGCCAGCAGCCAAGCTCAACAAGACACTGAAGCTTTCTTT; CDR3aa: CASSQAQQDTEAFF
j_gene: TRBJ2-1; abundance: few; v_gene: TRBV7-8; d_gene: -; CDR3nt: TGTGCCAGCAGCTCCGAGCCAGGTAGGGGCAATGAGCAGTTCTTC; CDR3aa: CASSSEPGRGNEQFF
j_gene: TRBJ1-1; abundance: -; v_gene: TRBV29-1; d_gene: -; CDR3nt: TGCAGCGTCTACTTGAGCGGGGACGGAGGCGCACCGAACACTGAAGCTTTCTTT; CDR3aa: CSVYLSGDGGAPNTEAFF
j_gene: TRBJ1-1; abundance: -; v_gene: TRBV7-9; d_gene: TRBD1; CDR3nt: TGTGCCAGCAGCCCCTTAGGGACAGGTAACACTGAAGCTTTCTTT; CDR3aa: CASSPLGTGNTEAFF
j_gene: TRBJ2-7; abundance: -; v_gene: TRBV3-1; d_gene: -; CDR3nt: TGTGCCAGCAGCCAAGATCCCGGGGCCTACGAGCAGTACTTC; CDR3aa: CASSQDPGAYEQYF
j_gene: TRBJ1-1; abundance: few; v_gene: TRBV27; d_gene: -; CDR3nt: TGTGCCAGCAGTTCACCGGGACGGCCGAACACTGAAGCTTTCTTT; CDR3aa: CASSSPGRPNTEAFF
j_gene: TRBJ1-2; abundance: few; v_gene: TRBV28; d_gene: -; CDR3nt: TGTGCCACTCAACAGGGAGGCTATGGCTACACCTTC; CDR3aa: CATQQGGYGYTF
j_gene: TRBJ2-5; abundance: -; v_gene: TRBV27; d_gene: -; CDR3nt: TGTGCCAGCTCGGGCGGAGGGAAAGAGACCCAGTACTTC; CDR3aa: CASSGGGKETQYF
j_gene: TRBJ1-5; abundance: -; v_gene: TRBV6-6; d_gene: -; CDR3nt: TGTGCCAGCACCTGGCCGGAGGGACCGGGAAGAGGGGGCAATCAGCCCCAGCATTTT; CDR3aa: CASTWPEGPGRGGNQPQHF
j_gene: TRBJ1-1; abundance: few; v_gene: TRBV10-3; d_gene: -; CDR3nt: TGTGCCATCAGTGAGATAGGGAGGGCTGAAGCTTTCTTT; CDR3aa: CAISEIGRAEAFF
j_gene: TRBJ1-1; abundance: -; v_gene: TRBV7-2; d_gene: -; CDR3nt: TGTGCCAGCAGGATTTGGGGGTTGTACACTGAAGCTTTCTTT; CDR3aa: CASRIWGLYTEAFF
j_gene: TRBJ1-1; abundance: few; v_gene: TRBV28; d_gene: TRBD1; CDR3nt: TGTGCCAGCAGTTCTCCCCGGACAGGGAACACTGAAGCTTTCTTT; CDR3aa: CASSSPRTGNTEAFF
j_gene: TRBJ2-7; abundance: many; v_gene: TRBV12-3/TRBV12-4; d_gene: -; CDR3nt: TGTGCCAGCAGTTTTTCCGGGGGCGAATTCCACGAGCAGTACTTC; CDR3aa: CASSFSGGEFHEQYF
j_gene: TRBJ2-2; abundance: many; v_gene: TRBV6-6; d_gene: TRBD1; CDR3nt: TGTGCCAGCAGTTTCACGGGACAGGGAAACACCGGGGAGCTGTTTTTT; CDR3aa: CASSFTGQGNTGELFF
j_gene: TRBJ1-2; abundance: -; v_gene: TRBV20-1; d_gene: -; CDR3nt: TGCAGTGCTTGTAGAGAGCCCAGGGGAGACTATGGCTACACCTTC; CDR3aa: CSACREPRGDYGYTF
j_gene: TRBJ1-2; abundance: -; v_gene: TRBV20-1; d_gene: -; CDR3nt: TGCAGTGCCATCGCAGGGGTGGGCGGCTACACCTTC; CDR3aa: CSAIAGVGGYTF
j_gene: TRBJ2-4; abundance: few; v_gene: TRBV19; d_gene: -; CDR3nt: TGTGCCAGTAGTATAGGCCGGGCATCAGGGGACAAAAACATTCAGTACTTC; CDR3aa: CASSIGRASGDKNIQYF
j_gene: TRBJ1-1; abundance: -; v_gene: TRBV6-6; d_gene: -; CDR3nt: TGTGCCAGTTATGATCAAGGTAACACTGAAGCTTTCTTT; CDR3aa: CASYDQGNTEAFF
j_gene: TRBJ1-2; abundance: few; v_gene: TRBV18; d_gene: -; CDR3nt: TGTGCCAGCTCACCATCCTCACCCACAGGACCTCTTAACTATGACTACACCTTC; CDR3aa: CASSPSSPTGPLNYDYTF
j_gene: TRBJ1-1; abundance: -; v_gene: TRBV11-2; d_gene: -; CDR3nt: TGTGCCAGCAGCTTAGATCCCTTTAGGACTGAAGCTTTCTTT; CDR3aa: CASSLDPFRTEAFF
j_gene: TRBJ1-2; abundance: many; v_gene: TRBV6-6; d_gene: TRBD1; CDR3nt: TGTGCCAGCAGTTTCTTTACCGCCGGGACAGGGGGCGACTATGGCTACACCTTC; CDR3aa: CASSFFTAGTGGDYGYTF
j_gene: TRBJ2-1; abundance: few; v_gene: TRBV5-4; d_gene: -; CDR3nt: TGTGCCAGCAGCTTGGGCTACGGCGGCAGCTCCTACAATGAGCAGTTCTTC; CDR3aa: CASSLGYGGSSYNEQFF
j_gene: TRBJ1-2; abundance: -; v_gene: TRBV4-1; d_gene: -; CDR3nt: TGCGCCAGCAGCCAGGAGGGACACAGAAACTATGGCTACACCTTC; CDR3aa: CASSQEGHRNYGYTF
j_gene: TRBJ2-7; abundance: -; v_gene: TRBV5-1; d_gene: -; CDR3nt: TGCGCCAGCAGCTTTCCGGGACGATCCTACGAGCAGTACTTC; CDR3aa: CASSFPGRSYEQYF
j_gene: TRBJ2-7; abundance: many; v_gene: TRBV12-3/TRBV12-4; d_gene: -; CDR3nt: TGTGCCAGCAGCCGGTCATCCTACGAGCAGTACTTC; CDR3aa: CASSRSSYEQYF
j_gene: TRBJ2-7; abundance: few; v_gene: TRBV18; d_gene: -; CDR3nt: TGTGCCAGCTCGGCCGGGACTTCGCAATACGAGCAGTACTTC; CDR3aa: CASSAGTSQYEQYF
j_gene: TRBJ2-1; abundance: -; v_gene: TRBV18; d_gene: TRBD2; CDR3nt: TGTGCCAGCTCACCGTTACTCACTAGCGGGAGAAACAATGAGCAGTTCTTC; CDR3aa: CASSPLLTSGRNNEQFF
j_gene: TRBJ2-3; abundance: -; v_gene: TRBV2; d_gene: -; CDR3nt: TGTGCCAGCAGTTCCCAGGGAGTGGGGACCACAGATACGCAGTATTTT; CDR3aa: CASSSQGVGTTDTQYF
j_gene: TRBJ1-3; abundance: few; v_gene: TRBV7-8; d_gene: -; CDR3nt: TGTGCCAGCAGCTTAGTGAGCCAGGCGGGAAACACCATATATTTT; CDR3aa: CASSLVSQAGNTIYF
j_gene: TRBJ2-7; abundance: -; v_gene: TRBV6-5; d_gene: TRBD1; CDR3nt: TGTGCCAGCAGTTACAGGGACAGGGGTTACGAGCAGTACTTC; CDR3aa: CASSYRDRGYEQYF
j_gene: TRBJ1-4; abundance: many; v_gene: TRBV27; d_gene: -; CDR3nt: TGTGCCAGCAGTTCTTGGACAGATGAAAAACTGTTTTTT; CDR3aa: CASSSWTDEKLFF
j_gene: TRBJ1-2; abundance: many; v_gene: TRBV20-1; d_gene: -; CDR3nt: TGCAGTGCCGCTGGGGAGGTCACCGGCTACACCTTC; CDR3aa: CSAAGEVTGYTF
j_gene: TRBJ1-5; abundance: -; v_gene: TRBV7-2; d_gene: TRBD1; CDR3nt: TGTGCCAGCAGCTATGGGACAGGGGGCTTTCAGCCCCAGCATTTT; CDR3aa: CASSYGTGGFQPQHF
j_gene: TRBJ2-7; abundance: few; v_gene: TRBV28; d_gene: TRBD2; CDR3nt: TGTGCCAGCAGTTCTGCGGGCGGGAGGATCTACGAGCAGTACTTC; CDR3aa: CASSSAGGRIYEQYF
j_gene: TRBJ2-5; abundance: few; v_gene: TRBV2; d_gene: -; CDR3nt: TGTGCCAGCAGTGGTCTAACGGCGGAAGAGACCCAGTACTTC; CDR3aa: CASSGLTAEETQYF
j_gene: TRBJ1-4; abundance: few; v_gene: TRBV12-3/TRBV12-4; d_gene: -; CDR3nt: TGTGCCAGCAGACCTGGGGCGAGGGGCGAAAAACTGTTTTTT; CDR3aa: CASRPGARGEKLFF
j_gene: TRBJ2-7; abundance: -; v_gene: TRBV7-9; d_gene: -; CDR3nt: TGTGCCAGCAGCTCCCCGAGCGCGTCTCCTGCCGAGCAGTACTTC; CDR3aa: CASSSPSASPAEQYF
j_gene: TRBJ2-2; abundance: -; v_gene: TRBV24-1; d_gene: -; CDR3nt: TGTGCCACCAGTGATGGAGGCGTCGGGGAGCTGTTTTTT; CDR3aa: CATSDGGVGELFF
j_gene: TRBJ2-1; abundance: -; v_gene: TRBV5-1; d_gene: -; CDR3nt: TGCGCCAGCAGCTTGGGCTGGGGCAATGAGCAGTTCTTC; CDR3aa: CASSLGWGNEQFF
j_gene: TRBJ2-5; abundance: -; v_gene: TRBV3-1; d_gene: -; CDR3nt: TGTGCCAGCAGCCCCGACTGGAGCGGAGAGACCCAGTACTTC; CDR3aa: CASSPDWSGETQYF
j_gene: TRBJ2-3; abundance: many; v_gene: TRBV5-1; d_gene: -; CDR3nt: TGCGCCAGCAGCTCAGATCCGGGGGACCCCTCGGATACGCAGTATTTT; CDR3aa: CASSSDPGDPSDTQYF
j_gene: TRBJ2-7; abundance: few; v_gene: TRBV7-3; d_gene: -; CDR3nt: TGTGCCAGCAGGGCCACAGGGTCCTCCGAGCAGTACTTC; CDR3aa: CASRATGSSEQYF